This T cell receptor beta chain originates from a study of blood T cell repertoires in COVID-19. Study-wide context: Samples taken during acute and convalescent COVID-19 were collected in the United States, Italy and Spain.

Clones were sequenced by immunoSEQ multiplex PCR, and TCRdb holds only the in-frame ones, with some missing. The sample consists of roughly 200,000 clones, about 85% of them appearing once. Per germline, CDR1 SEHNR and CDR2 FQNEAQ (reference sequence). The CDR3 is 16 amino acids. Trimming removed 1 base at V and 5 bases at J, with 16 bases between. The sequencing sample was made of peripheral blood. The sequence was collected from a woman in her fifties or sixties with acute or convalescent COVID-19. This chain joins TRBV7-9 and TRBJ2-3; TRBD2 might be the D (6 bases). As DNA, the CDR3 is TGTGCCAGCAGCTTAGGAAGTAGCGGATTTGGAGATACGCAGTATTTT. Its protein is CASSLGSSGFGDTQYF.